The clone carrying this T cell receptor (beta chain) was detected once. Its antigen is currently unknown. These data are taken from a study of vaccination and CD4 T cells after COVID-19. Study-level background: Median time from second vaccine dose to sampling was 60 to 80 days (14 to 241). Study outcomes and limitations: Only after vaccination were a median around 83% of convalescents' reactive clones seen. From a median of roughly 20 to 40, SARS-CoV-2-reactive clonotypes increased, though not significantly.

TCRdb reprocessed the PCR reads via MiXCR and lists one record per CDR3 protein. The top ten hold 1.1% of the sample, which has approximately 20,000 distinct CDR3 sequences, under 60% seen once. The receptor was derived from a human donor who had recovered from COVID-19. Sequenced material: CD4+ T cells from blood, taken before SARS-CoV-2 vaccination.

CDR3 nucleotide sequence: TGCAGTGCCACCGAGGCTAGCGGGGTCTACAATGAGCAGTTCTTC. Translated: CSATEASGVYNEQFF. The chain employs TRBV20-1 and TRBJ2-1; 9 bases match TRBD2. The V gene's germline CDR1 is DFQATT and CDR2 SNEGSKA (reference sequence). There are 15 residues in the CDR3. V was clipped by 6 bases and J by 3 bases; unmatched bases: 9.